The rows below give T cell receptor beta chains drawn from one sample of a study of graft-versus-host responses after intestinal transplantation. Using immunoSEQ multiplex PCR, the repertoire was profiled, and TCRdb retains in-frame clones only, with some absent. The sample lists over 75,000 clones, roughly 88% occurring once. The starting material was PBMCs, obtained 255 days after intestinal transplant. Receptors were obtained from a human patient who received an intestinal transplant, so some T cells may come from the graft donor. Each CDR3 is given with its conserved first and last residue. D genes are given only for firm matches. Only part of the rows carry a size: once, few, many, or a class if the clone is expanded.

j_call: TRBJ2-2; clone_size: .; d_call: TRBD2; v_call: TRBV10-3; cdr3_aa: CAIALGSGLAGLNTGELFF; cdr3_nt: TGTGCCATCGCTCTAGGCTCGGGACTAGCGGGGTTGAACACCGGGGAGCTGTTTTTT
j_call: TRBJ2-3; clone_size: .; d_call: .; v_call: TRBV5-1; cdr3_aa: CASSLVSSWDTQYF; cdr3_nt: TGCGCCAGCAGCTTGGTGTCTAGCTGGGATACGCAGTATTTT
j_call: TRBJ2-2; clone_size: .; d_call: .; v_call: TRBV25-1; cdr3_aa: CASSGPVEAKTGELFF; cdr3_nt: TGTGCCAGCAGCGGCCCAGTGGAAGCGAAGACCGGGGAGCTGTTTTTT
j_call: TRBJ2-7; clone_size: .; d_call: TRBD1; v_call: TRBV27; cdr3_aa: CASSFGTASYEQYF; cdr3_nt: TGTGCCAGCAGTTTCGGGACAGCCTCCTACGAGCAGTACTTC
j_call: TRBJ2-7; clone_size: .; d_call: .; v_call: TRBV5-1; cdr3_aa: CASRFNRDLTYEQYF; cdr3_nt: TGCGCCAGCAGATTTAACCGGGACCTGACCTACGAGCAGTACTTC
j_call: TRBJ2-5; clone_size: .; d_call: .; v_call: TRBV6-5; cdr3_aa: CASSYSWGAMEETQYF; cdr3_nt: TGTGCCAGCAGTTACTCGTGGGGGGCTATGGAAGAGACCCAGTACTTC
j_call: TRBJ1-1; clone_size: .; d_call: .; v_call: TRBV6-1; cdr3_aa: CASSDRNGNTEAFF; cdr3_nt: TGTGCCAGCAGCGACAGGAACGGAAACACTGAAGCTTTCTTT
j_call: TRBJ2-2; clone_size: .; d_call: TRBD2; v_call: TRBV6-6; cdr3_aa: CASSSSGGTMRGELFF; cdr3_nt: TGTGCCAGCAGTTCCTCCGGGGGGACGATGAGAGGGGAGCTGTTTTTT
j_call: TRBJ1-2; clone_size: .; d_call: .; v_call: TRBV19; cdr3_aa: CASSIRTAGYGYTF; cdr3_nt: TGTGCCAGTAGTATTCGGACAGCAGGCTATGGCTACACCTTC
j_call: TRBJ1-5; clone_size: .; d_call: .; v_call: TRBV30; cdr3_aa: CAWSVGGNQPQHF; cdr3_nt: TGTGCCTGGAGTGTAGGTGGCAATCAGCCCCAGCATTTT
j_call: TRBJ2-2; clone_size: once; d_call: .; v_call: TRBV5-6; cdr3_aa: CASSLLIPMGAGELFF; cdr3_nt: TGTGCCAGCAGCTTGCTGATACCGATGGGGGCCGGGGAGCTGTTTTTT
j_call: TRBJ2-1; clone_size: .; d_call: .; v_call: TRBV6-6; cdr3_aa: CASTPPGLQYNEQFF; cdr3_nt: TGTGCCAGCACTCCGCCCGGACTACAATACAATGAGCAGTTCTTC
j_call: TRBJ2-2; clone_size: .; d_call: TRBD1; v_call: TRBV9; cdr3_aa: CASSVVPRQGAGGELFF; cdr3_nt: TGTGCCAGCAGCGTAGTTCCGAGACAGGGGGCTGGAGGGGAGCTGTTTTTT
j_call: TRBJ2-5; clone_size: .; d_call: TRBD1; v_call: TRBV5-1; cdr3_aa: CASSLGLRGGRAETQYF; cdr3_nt: TGCGCCAGCAGCTTGGGCCTGCGAGGGGGCCGGGCAGAGACCCAGTACTTC
j_call: TRBJ1-5; clone_size: .; d_call: .; v_call: TRBV2; cdr3_aa: CASSELSGENQPQHF; cdr3_nt: TGTGCCAGCAGTGAATTGTCCGGGGAGAATCAGCCCCAGCATTTT
j_call: TRBJ1-1; clone_size: .; d_call: .; v_call: TRBV7-9; cdr3_aa: CASNGTWGTEAFF; cdr3_nt: TGTGCCAGCAACGGGACATGGGGCACTGAAGCTTTCTTT
j_call: TRBJ1-3; clone_size: .; d_call: .; v_call: TRBV5-8; cdr3_aa: CASRPPPGGPRNTIYF; cdr3_nt: TGTGCCAGCAGACCCCCCCCGGGGGGCCCAAGAAACACCATATATTTT
j_call: TRBJ2-4; clone_size: .; d_call: TRBD2; v_call: TRBV6-1; cdr3_aa: CASSESPGGDGKNIQYF; cdr3_nt: TGTGCCAGCAGTGAATCCCCGGGGGGTGACGGCAAAAACATTCAGTACTTC